This T cell receptor (beta chain) appears in the sequencing data of a study of blood T cell repertoires in COVID-19. Study details: Whether acute or convalescent, the COVID-19 samples came from the United States, Italy and Spain. T cells, B-cell-depleted T cells, or PBMCs provided the cDNA or gDNA that served as material.

Losses at the gene ends were 5 bases for V and 2 bases for J; bases not matched to a gene: 14. Germline V CDR1 and CDR2: LNHDA, SQIVND (reference sequence). CDR3 length equals 17 residues. Original handling: Amplified reference gene primers provided the basis for estimating nucleated cell counts. Profiling relied on immunoSEQ multiplex PCR, and the TCRdb table lists in-frame clones only, not all of them. The V and J calls and the clone size are those of that table, but D and trimming were determined from the DNA. This table has 65,000 or so clones, approximately 84% appearing once. This TCR was sampled from a man aged 60-69 years with acute or convalescent COVID-19. V and J are TRBV19 and TRBJ1-1, with TRBD1 matching 7 bases. The sample consisted of peripheral blood. The CDR3 loop is CASSLLGTAQPNTEAFF. The DNA of the CDR3 is TGTGCCAGTAGTTTGCTTGGGACAGCACAACCTAACACTGAAGCTTTCTTT.